Listed below are T cell receptor beta chains from one sample, sequenced in a study of T cell changes during pregnancy in multiple sclerosis. Method: immunoSEQ multiplex PCR; TCRdb's copy keeps in-frame clones and lacks some. The sample consists of over 50,000 clones, 85% to 90% of them appearing once. This specimen consisted of peripheral blood, obtained in the first trimester of pregnancy. All receptors come from a female donor in good health, enrolled as a control in a pregnancy study. Each CDR3 is given with its conserved first and last residue. Each record gives: V gene, clone size, D gene, J gene, CDR3 DNA, CDR3 protein. The D gene is left open where the match is weak. Clone size is not always given. Where it is, it says once, few, many or a class for expanded clones.

TRBV11-3	-	TRBD1	TRBJ1-1	TGTGCCAGCAGCTTAAAGGACAGGTGGGGAAACACTGAAGCTTTCTTT	CASSLKDRWGNTEAFF
TRBV7-2	once	TRBD1	TRBJ1-2	TGTGCCAGCAGCTCCCTTTTACCGGGACAGGGGGACCCTGGCTACACCTTC	CASSSLLPGQGDPGYTF
TRBV4-3	-	-	TRBJ1-4	TGCGCCAGCAGCCAAGTCTGGGGACGGGAGGGTGAAAAACTGTTTTTT	CASSQVWGREGEKLFF
TRBV10-1	-	TRBD2	TRBJ2-3	TGCGCCAGCGATTCTCCCACTAGCGGGGGGGACTACACAGATACGCAGTATTTT	CASDSPTSGGDYTDTQYF
TRBV4-1	once	-	TRBJ2-6	TGCGCCAGCAGCCAAGATCTACCCTCTGGGGCCAACGTCCTGACTTTC	CASSQDLPSGANVLTF
TRBV5-1	-	-	TRBJ1-2	TGCGCCAGCAGCTTGGGGACAGTTGGTGACTATGGCTACACCTTC	CASSLGTVGDYGYTF
TRBV12-5	-	TRBD1	TRBJ2-5	TGTGCTAGTGGTCCAGGGGGCGGGAAGACCCAGTACTTC	CASGPGGGKTQYF
TRBV5-6	-	TRBD2	TRBJ2-7	TGTGCCAGCAGCTTGGGACTAGCGGGGGTATTTTACGAGCAGTACTTC	CASSLGLAGVFYEQYF
TRBV7-2	-	-	TRBJ2-3	TGTGCCAGCAGCTTAGTCGCTGGACACCTCAGCACAGATACGCAGTATTTT	CASSLVAGHLSTDTQYF
TRBV7-8	-	TRBD1	TRBJ1-5	TGTGCCAGCACCGAAGGGACAGGGAACAATCAGCCCCAGCATTTT	CASTEGTGNNQPQHF
TRBV7-9	-	TRBD1	TRBJ2-7	TGTGCCAGCAGCTCTTACGATGAAGGGGGCTCTCGGGAGCAGTACTTC	CASSSYDEGGSREQYF
TRBV5-8	-	-	TRBJ2-7	TGTGCCAGCAGCTTGGCCCCGGTGGGGCCCTACGAGCAGTACTTC	CASSLAPVGPYEQYF
TRBV6-5	-	-	TRBJ2-7	TGTGCCAGCAGTCCTTTTGGGGCCCACTACGAGCAGTACTTC	CASSPFGAHYEQYF
TRBV5-1	-	-	TRBJ2-7	TGCGCCAGCAGCCCCCCACGGGGGAGTTACGAGCAGTACTTC	CASSPPRGSYEQYF
TRBV4-1	-	-	TRBJ2-7	TGCGCCAGCAGCCAAGATGGAGGAAGGGCTTGGGAGCAGTACTTC	CASSQDGGRAWEQYF
TRBV10-2	few	-	TRBJ1-1	TGCGCCAGCAGTGAAAGGGGTGAAGCTTTCTTT	CASSERGEAFF
TRBV7-9	-	-	TRBJ2-1	TGTGCCAGCAGCCCCGGTTCGGGGCAGTTCTTC	CASSPGSGQFF
TRBV19	-	TRBD1	TRBJ1-1	TGTGCCAGTAGTCGGACAGGGGCGGGGGCTGAAGCTTTCTTT	CASSRTGAGAEAFF
TRBV6-5	-	-	TRBJ1-3	TGTGCCAGCAGTTACTCGATGGGGAGAGGAAACACCATATATTTT	CASSYSMGRGNTIYF
TRBV5-6	-	TRBD1	TRBJ1-1	TGTGCCAGCAGCCGAACCCGGACAGGCTGGAAAGCTTTCTTT	CASSRTRTGWKAFF
TRBV7-2	once	-	TRBJ1-1	TGTGCCAGCAGCTACAAGGGAGAGAACACTGAAGCTTTCTTT	CASSYKGENTEAFF
TRBV30	-	TRBD1	TRBJ1-1	TGTGCCTGGAGTCCACTCAGACAGGGGCAAGGGAAAGCTTTCTTT	CAWSPLRQGQGKAFF
TRBV5-4	-	-	TRBJ2-7	TGTGCCAGCAGCACCACGCAGGGTTTATGGTACGAGCAGTACTTC	CASSTTQGLWYEQYF
TRBV6-1	-	-	TRBJ2-1	TGTGCCAGCAGGGCCAATGAGCAGTTCTTC	CASRANEQFF
TRBV11-3	-	TRBD2	TRBJ2-7	TGTGCCAGCAGCTCCCGTTTAGCGGGGGTCTACGAGCAGTACTTC	CASSSRLAGVYEQYF
TRBV5-1	-	TRBD1	TRBJ2-5	TGCGCCAGCAGCCGAACCGGGACAGCCGGGGAGACCCAGTACTTC	CASSRTGTAGETQYF